This T cell receptor (beta chain) comes out of a study of blood T cell repertoires in COVID-19. For the study at large: Samples taken during acute and convalescent COVID-19 were collected in the United States, Italy and Spain. Sample material is recorded as cDNA or gDNA derived from T cells, B-cell-depleted T cells, or PBMCs.

Per the study methods: It was from reference gene primer amplification that nucleated cell counts were estimated. Produced via immunoSEQ multiplex PCR; TCRdb's table is partial and in-frame only. The DNA gave D and trimming, while V, J and clone size come from that table. The sample holds about 300,000 clones, around nine tenths seen once. The V and J ends lost 5 bases and 5 bases, in that order; junction bases with no gene match: 10. Germline V gives CDR1 MNHEY, CDR2 SMNVEV (reference sequence). The CDR3 runs 15 residues. What was sequenced was peripheral blood. This TCR was sampled from a middle-aged man with acute or convalescent COVID-19. V is TRBV27 and J is TRBJ2-7; 9 nucleotides align to TRBD1. CDR3 protein: CASSVYRGLVHEQYF. Here the CDR3 DNA reads TGTGCCAGCAGTGTCTACAGGGGGCTGGTTCACGAGCAGTACTTC.